One and the same sample provided the 21 T cell receptor beta chains below, sequenced in a study of cytomegalovirus exposure and HLA in healthy donors. PCR used 60 Vbeta primers and 13 Jbeta primers. The data were produced by immunoSEQ multiplex PCR, yet TCRdb's version contains in-frame clones alone and is incomplete. Of 80,000 to 95,000 clones in the sample, around 79% were seen once. The sample consisted of PBMCs. The receptors come from a man younger than 35 in good health and CMV-seropositive.

The V call is TRBV7-9, the J call TRBJ2-7; a possible D gene is TRBD1 (5 bases). Trimming took 3 bases from V and 10 from J, leaving 19 bases between them. This CDR3 region has 14 residues. Germline V gene sequence: CDR1 SEHNR, CDR2 FQNEAQ (reference sequence). CDR3 nucleotides: TGTGCCAGCAGCTTGTCCAGGGAAGACCAGCTTCAGTACTTC. Protein product: CASSLSREDQLQYF.

This chain's CDR3 is CASSSGQGSYNEQFF. In DNA form, the CDR3 reads TGTGCCAGCAGCTCGGGACAGGGGTCCTACAATGAGCAGTTCTTC. The chain couples TRBV11-2 to TRBJ2-1; TRBD1 matches at 10 bases. Germline lookup yields CDR1 SGHAT and CDR2 FQNNGV. The CDR3 covers 15 residues. Germline trimming cut 4 bases from V and 1 base from J; bases unmatched to any gene: 1.

This chain links TRBV2 with TRBJ2-1, with D possibly matching TRBD2 (5 bases). The germline gives CDR1 SNHLY, CDR2 FYNNEI. V was shortened by 6 bases and J by 7 bases, with 19 bases between the two germline ends. The CDR3 runs 15 residues. CDR3 bases: TGTGCCAGCAGGATATCACTAGGTGGAGAAAATGAGCAGTTCTTC. Its translation is CASRISLGGENEQFF.

The V call is TRBV4-1, the J call TRBJ2-5; D gene unclear. The CDR3 has 13 amino acids. In germline, CDR1 is MGHRA, CDR2 YSYEKL. V was trimmed by 3 bases and J by 5 bases, leaving 10 bases between them. The CDR3 DNA reads as TGCGCCAGCAGCCAGGCTAGAACGGAGACCCAGTACTTC. Its translation is CASSQARTETQYF.

This clone was observed once. The gene calls are TRBV6-4 and TRBJ1-2; the D is unclear. This CDR3 has 14 amino acids. Germline V gene lookup returns CDR1 MRHNA and CDR2 SNTAGT. Trimming stripped 2 bases from V and 0 bases from J, with 7 bases between. CDR3 in amino acids: CASSDRFANYGYTF. CDR3 DNA: TGTGCCAGCAGTGACCGTTTTGCTAACTATGGCTACACCTTC.

The chain carries TRBV4-1 and TRBJ2-7; 8 bases line up with TRBD1. The CDR3 runs 13 residues. Germline lookup yields CDR1 MGHRA and CDR2 YSYEKL. Germline trimming cut 0 bases from V and 7 bases from J; bases unmatched to any gene: 2. The CDR3 DNA sequence: TGCGCCAGCAGCCAAGACAGGGGGCTTGAGCAGTACTTC. It specifies CASSQDRGLEQYF.

The chain recombines TRBV11-2 with TRBJ2-7; possibly TRBD2 for D (5 bases). Trimming took 0 bases from V and 6 from J, leaving 9 bases between them. The V gene's germline CDR1 is SGHAT and CDR2 FQNNGV. This CDR3 region has 13 residues. The CDR3 region has the DNA TGTGCCAGCAGCTTAGAGTCTAGCCCCGAGCAGTACTTC. Protein product: CASSLESSPEQYF.

V gene TRBV5-6 combines with J gene TRBJ2-1; D is unresolved. V was clipped by 7 bases and J by 8 bases, with 13 bases between them. Germline assignment: CDR1 SGHDT and CDR2 YYEEEE. The CDR3 runs 12 residues. This chain's CDR3 is CASCLRGHEQFF. As DNA, the CDR3 is TGTGCCAGCTGCCTACGAGGTCATGAGCAGTTCTTC.

This chain links TRBV28 with TRBJ2-7, with D maybe TRBD1 (7 bases). There are 15 residues in the CDR3. Germline CDR1 is MDHEN and CDR2 is SYDVKM. Trimming pared 5 bases from V and 6 bases from J, leaving 20 bases between. The CDR3 region is CASSPHRGGSPEQYF. In DNA form, the CDR3 reads TGTGCCAGCAGTCCACACAGGGGAGGAAGCCCCGAGCAGTACTTC.

The J gene is TRBJ2-3, the V gene TRBV29-1; 7 nucleotides match TRBD2. Germline assignment: CDR1 SQVTM and CDR2 ANQGSEA. This CDR3 contains 12 residues. CDR3: CGGGTSTDTQYF. CDR3 DNA: TGCGGGGGAGGGACTAGCACAGATACGCAGTATTTT.

V usage is TRBV7-8 and J usage is TRBJ1-5; tentative D call: TRBD1 (5 bases). V gave up 2 bases and J gave up 4 bases, with 6 bases separating them. Germline lookup yields CDR1 SGHVS and CDR2 FQNEAQ. The CDR3 consists of 13 residues. As DNA, the CDR3 is TGTGCCAGCAGCTTATACAGGAATCAGCCCCAGCATTTT. It is translated as CASSLYRNQPQHF.

This rearrangement joins TRBV27 to TRBJ2-7, with 7 positions matching TRBD1. Germline CDR1 MNHEY, CDR2 SMNVEV (reference sequence). After removal of 5 bases from V and 3 bases from J, the junction contained 10 bases not matched to a gene. This CDR3 is 15 amino acids long. The CDR3 loop is CASSLSVGQLYEQYF. CDR3 DNA: TGTGCCAGCAGTCTCTCCGTGGGACAGCTCTACGAGCAGTACTTC.

The chain links TRBV11-2 to TRBJ2-7, with D perhaps matching TRBD2 (5 bases). The CDR3 is 14 residues long. Germline V gene lookup returns CDR1 SGHAT and CDR2 FQNNGV. V dropped 2 bases and J dropped 2 bases, with 10 bases sitting between them. The chain's CDR3 is CASSLREIPYEQYF. CDR3 in DNA: TGTGCCAGCAGCTTACGGGAAATTCCCTACGAGCAGTACTTC.

V usage is TRBV5-1 and J usage is TRBJ2-1; 8 bases map to TRBD1. The germline V gene has CDR1 SGHRS and CDR2 YFSETQ. This CDR3 contains 14 residues. The J segment lost 10 bases and the V segment lost 2 bases, leaving 8 bases of the junction unmatched. The CDR3 spells CASSFTGQVDEQFF. The CDR3 nucleotides are TGCGCCAGCAGCTTCACGGGACAGGTAGACGAGCAGTTCTTC.

The V call is TRBV6-5, the J call TRBJ2-7, with 9 bases fitting TRBD2. The trim removed 3 bases at V and 2 bases at J, leaving 5 bases unmatched. The germline CDR1 and CDR2 sequences are MNHEY and SVGAGI. There are 15 residues in the CDR3. CDR3 sequence: CASSYSSGAPYEQYF. The CDR3 bases are TGTGCCAGCAGTTATTCTAGCGGGGCCCCCTACGAGCAGTACTTC.

The chain recombines TRBV29-1 with TRBJ1-2, with TRBD1 as a possible D gene (5 bases). CDR1 and CDR2 from the germline V gene are SQVTM and ANQGSEA. Trimming removed 5 bases from V and 4 bases from J, with 17 bases in between. This CDR3 has 14 residues. The DNA for the CDR3 is TGCAGCGTTTTGAGGAGCAACGGGGGCTATGGCTACACCTTC. This sequence encodes CSVLRSNGGYGYTF.

Only a few counts were recorded for this clone. J is TRBJ1-4 and V is TRBV6-5, with a tentative D call TRBD1 (6 bases). In germline, CDR1 is MNHEY, CDR2 SVGAGI. The V and J ends lost 6 bases and 5 bases respectively, with 13 bases between them. This CDR3 contains 14 residues. CDR3 DNA: TGTGCCAGCAGCCCCGCTAGGGGGAATGAAAAACTGTTTTTT. Protein product: CASSPARGNEKLFF.

This clone was detected only once. The chain employs TRBV5-1 and TRBJ2-5; no firm D call. The ends were cut back, 3 bases at V and 5 bases at J, with 5 bases in the middle. The CDR3 totals 11 residues. The germline CDR1 and CDR2 sequences are SGHRS and YFSETQ. CDR3 bases: TGCGCCAGCAGCTACGGTGAGACCCAGTACTTC. It encodes CASSYGETQYF.

The V gene is TRBV2, the J gene TRBJ1-2, with no clear D. The CDR3 runs to 15 residues. Germline V gives CDR1 SNHLY, CDR2 FYNNEI. The V end was cut by 2 bases, the J end by 0 bases, with 10 bases between. The CDR3 region is CASSEISGSNYGYTF. The CDR3 nucleotides are TGTGCCAGCAGTGAAATATCGGGGTCTAACTATGGCTACACCTTC.

The chain employs TRBV9 and TRBJ2-7, with D maybe TRBD2 (5 bases). The germline V gene encodes CDR1 SGDLS and CDR2 YYNGEE. The CDR3 consists of 15 residues. The V end lost 0 bases, the J end lost 4 bases, and 14 bases lay between the germline ends. The CDR3 region has the DNA TGTGCCAGCAGCGTAGCGGCAGGAGGCTTGTACGAGCAGTACTTC. Protein product: CASSVAAGGLYEQYF. Using reference TRBV9 and TRBJ2-7 for the parts outside the CDR3, the full variable domain is DSGVTQTPKHLITATGQRVTLRCSPRSGDLSVYWYQQSLDQGLQFLIQYYNGEERAKGNILERFSAQQFPDLHSELNLSSLELGDSALYFCASSVAAGGLYEQYFGPGTRLTVT.

This clone was counted once. V gene TRBV28 combines with J gene TRBJ1-1; D may be TRBD1 (6 bases). The V end was cut by 7 bases, the J end by 1 base, with 13 bases between. This CDR3 comprises 14 residues. CDR1 and CDR2 from the germline V gene are MDHEN and SYDVKM. CDR3 nucleotide sequence: TGTGCCAGCACCCCCGGGACACCGAACACTGAAGCTTTCTTT. Its translation is CASTPGTPNTEAFF.